This entry lists 10 T cell receptor beta chains sequenced from one sample in a study of blood T cell repertoires in COVID-19. Here immunoSEQ multiplex PCR was the method, and the copy in TCRdb shows in-frame clones only, minus some. The profile shows 60,000 to 80,000 clones, more than 80% of them singletons. The sequencing sample was made of PBMCs or T cells enriched from blood (not recorded which). The source is a woman in her thirties or forties with acute COVID-19.

Written as DNA, the CDR3 is TGTGCCAGCAGGACCGGGACAGGGTCCTACGAGCAGTACGTC. Translating it yields CASRTGTGSYEQYV. The genes are TRBV6-6 and TRBJ2-7; 9 nucleotides align to TRBD1. The ends lost 6 bases at V and 1 base at J; junction bases unmatched: 4. The CDR3 is 14 amino acids. Germline V gene data show CDR1 as MNHNY and CDR2 as SVGAGI (reference sequence).

V usage is TRBV29-1 and J usage is TRBJ2-2; D possibly corresponds to TRBD1 (5 bases). Looked up from germline, CDR1 is SQVTM and CDR2 is ANQGSEA. With 6 bases removed from V and 0 bases from J, the gap between germline ends came to 17 bases. The CDR3 covers 16 residues. CDR3 loop: CSVGAQTASNTGELFF. In DNA, the CDR3 is TGCAGCGTCGGAGCCCAGACAGCTTCGAACACCGGGGAGCTGTTTTTT.

The V gene is TRBV4-1, the J gene TRBJ2-7, with 9 nucleotides matching TRBD2. The V gene end was trimmed by 0 bases and the J gene end by 3 bases; junction bases not matched to a gene: 6. CDR3 length: 16 residues. Per germline, CDR1 MGHRA and CDR2 YSYEKL. The CDR3 protein is CASSQDRLAEVYEQYF. In DNA, the CDR3 is TGCGCCAGCAGCCAAGACCGACTAGCGGAGGTCTACGAGCAGTACTTC.

The V and J genes are TRBV5-1 and TRBJ2-7; 12 bases are a match to TRBD1. The CDR3 has 16 residues. Trimming cost V 4 bases and J 2 bases; bases outside gene matches: 7. Germline CDR1 reads SGHRS; CDR2 reads YFSETQ. The CDR3 coding sequence is TGCGCCAGCAGCAGCGGGACAGGGGGCAGACCCTACGAGCAGTACTTC. Residues: CASSSGTGGRPYEQYF.

The rearrangement uses TRBV15 and TRBJ2-1; D is possibly TRBD1 (5 bases). From germline, CDR1 is LNHNV and CDR2 YYDKDF (reference sequence). The CDR3 length is 16 residues. V gave up 6 bases and J gave up 2 bases, with 17 bases separating them. The CDR3 DNA sequence: TGTGCCACCAGGCAAGGGGTCTCCTTAACCTACAATGAGCAGTTCTTC. It specifies CATRQGVSLTYNEQFF.

This chain uses TRBV28 with TRBJ1-1; no reliable D call. This CDR3 has 14 amino acids. Looked up from germline, CDR1 is MDHEN and CDR2 is SYDVKM. Trimming removed 4 bases at V and 2 bases at J, with 11 bases between. For the CDR3, the DNA is TGTGCCAGCAGTTATCCCCCAGTCAACACTGAAGCTTTCTTT. Translation: CASSYPPVNTEAFF.

V and J are TRBV7-2 and TRBJ2-1; 11 nucleotides line up with TRBD2. Per the germline V gene, CDR1 is SGHTA and CDR2 is FQGNSA. The junction had 18 bases not matched to a gene; V was cut back by 3 bases and J by 8 bases. The CDR3 covers 19 residues. In nucleotides, the CDR3 is TGTGCCAGCAGCTTCCCCACCGATCAACTAGCGGGGGAAGGTGATGAGCAGTTCTTC. This translates into CASSFPTDQLAGEGDEQFF.

The chain employs TRBV28 and TRBJ1-2; D uncertain. The V and J ends lost 6 bases and 4 bases respectively, with 12 bases between them. The CDR3 loop spans 13 amino acids. Germline V gene sequence: CDR1 MDHEN, CDR2 SYDVKM. CDR3 in amino acids: CASRGGSFYGYTF. The CDR3 region has the DNA TGTGCCAGCAGGGGCGGGTCCTTCTATGGCTACACCTTC.

This chain connects TRBV27 to TRBJ2-7; D is undetermined. CDR1 and CDR2 (germline): MNHEY, SMNVEV (reference sequence). The CDR3 is made up of 15 amino acids. V lost 5 bases, J lost 0 bases, and 14 bases lay in between. The CDR3 reads CASSTLDSYSYEQYF. The CDR3 DNA is TGTGCCAGCAGTACCTTAGATTCTTACTCCTACGAGCAGTACTTC.

This clone was detected only a few times. The chain employs TRBV29-1 and TRBJ1-5, with D hard to call. Germline CDR1 reads SQVTM; CDR2 reads ANQGSEA. The CDR3 covers 16 residues. Trimming pared 0 bases from V and 7 bases from J, leaving 19 bases between. Written as DNA, the CDR3 is TGCAGCGTTGAAGATCCTGACGCTAAGCCAGGCCAGCCCCAGCATTTT. Translating it yields CSVEDPDAKPGQPQHF.